This T cell receptor (beta chain) was sequenced for a study of blood T cell repertoires in COVID-19. Overall study context: Sources were T cells, B-cell-depleted T cells, or PBMCs; the material itself was cDNA or gDNA.

Sequencing used immunoSEQ multiplex PCR; TCRdb keeps in-frame clones, though not all of them. Of some 190,000 clones in the sample, about four fifths were seen once. CDR1 and CDR2 (germline): MNHEY, SVGAGI. This CDR3 is built from 14 residues. V was pared by 6 bases and J by 5 bases, with 6 bases of the junction left unmatched. The V and J genes are TRBV6-5 and TRBJ1-1, with TRBD1 identical over 10 bases. The sequenced material came from peripheral blood. The clonotype was recovered from a man in his sixties with acute or convalescent COVID-19. CDR3 DNA sequence: TGTGCCAGCAGCTCGACAGGGGGCCTGACTGAAGCTTTCTTT. It yields the protein CASSSTGGLTEAFF.